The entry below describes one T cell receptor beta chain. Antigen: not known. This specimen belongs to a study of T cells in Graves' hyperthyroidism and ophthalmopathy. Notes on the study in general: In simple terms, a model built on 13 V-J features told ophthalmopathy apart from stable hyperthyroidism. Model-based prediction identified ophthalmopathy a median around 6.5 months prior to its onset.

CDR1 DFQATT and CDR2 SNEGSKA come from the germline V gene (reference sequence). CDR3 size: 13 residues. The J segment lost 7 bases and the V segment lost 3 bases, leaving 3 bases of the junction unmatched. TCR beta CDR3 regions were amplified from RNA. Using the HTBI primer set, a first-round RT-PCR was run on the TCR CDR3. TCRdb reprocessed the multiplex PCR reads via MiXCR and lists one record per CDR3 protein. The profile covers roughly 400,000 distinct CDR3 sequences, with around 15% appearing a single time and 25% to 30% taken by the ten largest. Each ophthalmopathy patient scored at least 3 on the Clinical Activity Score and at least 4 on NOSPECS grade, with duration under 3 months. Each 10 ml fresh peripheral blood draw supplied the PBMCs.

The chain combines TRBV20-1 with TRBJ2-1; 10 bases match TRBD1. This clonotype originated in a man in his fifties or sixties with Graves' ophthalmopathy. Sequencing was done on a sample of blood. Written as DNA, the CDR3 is TGCAGTGCTAGGACAGGGGGCCGGAATGAGCAGTTCTTC. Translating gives CSARTGGRNEQFF.